This T cell receptor (beta chain) derives from a study of CD8 T cells in ankylosing spondylitis. TCRdb ran MiXCR on the 5' RACE reads and lists one entry per CDR3 protein. The sample lists roughly 40,000 distinct CDR3 sequences; about 15% were seen once. CDR1 is SGHTA and CDR2 is FQGNSA in the germline V gene. The CDR3 has 14 residues. Trimming removed 4 bases from V and 1 base from J, with 10 bases in between. Specimen: blood. The TCR originated in a male donor with ankylosing spondylitis or in good health (not recorded which). The rearrangement links TRBV7-2 to TRBJ1-1; weak D call: TRBD1 (6 bases). CDR3 coding DNA: TGTGCCAGCAGCTCAGACAGGTGGAACACTGAAGCTTTCTTT. This translates into CASSSDRWNTEAFF.